Each of the 23 T cell receptor beta chains below was sequenced from the same sample in a study of T cells in Graves' hyperthyroidism and ophthalmopathy. The TCR beta CDR3 regions underwent amplification using RNA transcripts as the source. Using the HTBI primer set, a first-round RT-PCR was run on the TCR CDR3. TCRdb re-called the multiplex PCR reads through MiXCR, storing one row per CDR3 protein. Here the sample spans roughly 420,000 distinct CDR3 sequences, around 16% being singletons. The sequencing sample was made of blood. The receptors here all came from a woman between 18 and 30 years old with Graves' hyperthyroidism.

This clonotype was recorded a few times. The chain uses TRBV6-5 and TRBJ1-6, with TRBD1 identical over 10 bases. CDR1 MNHEY and CDR2 SVGAGI come from the germline V gene. V shed 1 base, J shed 0 bases, and the junction held 0 bases outside the gene matches. This CDR3 has 17 amino acids. CDR3 sequence: CASSYWTGGSYNSPLHF. DNA of the CDR3: TGTGCCAGCAGTTACTGGACAGGGGGCTCCTATAATTCACCCCTCCACTTT.

In this sample, this clonotype turned up many times. In DNA, the CDR3 is TGCAGTGCTAGAGATTCGGCAGCGGGACCACAAGATACGCAGTATTTT. This gives the protein CSARDSAAGPQDTQYF. The gene calls are TRBV20-1 and TRBJ2-3; the match to TRBD2 covers 7 bases. Germline V gene sequence: CDR1 DFQATT, CDR2 SNEGSKA (reference sequence). The CDR3 is made up of 16 amino acids. With 0 bases clipped from V and 5 bases from J, the junction kept 11 bases outside the gene matches.

This clonotype came up a few times. The chain is built from TRBV7-9 and TRBJ1-1; D ambiguous. V was clipped by 1 base and J by 6 bases, with 9 bases between them. The CDR3 is made up of 13 amino acids. Germline V gene lookup returns CDR1 SEHNR and CDR2 FQNEAQ (reference sequence). CDR3 loop: CASSLGEPPEAFF. The CDR3 region has the DNA TGTGCCAGCAGCTTAGGAGAACCTCCTGAAGCTTTCTTT.

This clonotype came up a few times. The chain links TRBV29-1 to TRBJ2-1; TRBD2 aligns across 7 bases. This CDR3 is built from 18 residues. CDR1 and CDR2 from the germline V gene are SQVTM and ANQGSEA. The J segment lost 4 bases and the V segment lost 3 bases, leaving 18 bases of the junction unmatched. The CDR3 nucleotides read TGCAGCGTTGAGCCCCCTTCAACCGCGTCCGGGGGGTACAATGAGCAGTTCTTC. Amino acid sequence: CSVEPPSTASGGYNEQFF.

This sequence joins TRBV29-1 and TRBJ1-1, with TRBD1 matching 9 bases. The CDR3 is made up of 14 amino acids. Germline values: CDR1 SQVTM, CDR2 ANQGSEA. V shed 5 bases, J shed 5 bases, and the junction held 9 bases outside the gene matches. CDR3 coding DNA: TGCAGCGTTAAGGCCACAGGGGGCAGAACTGAAGCTTTCTTT. Encoded protein: CSVKATGGRTEAFF.

This rearrangement joins TRBV3-1 to TRBJ2-2; 7 nucleotides line up with TRBD1. V trimming: 2 bases; J trimming: 4 bases; junction bases outside the gene matches: 7. The CDR3 has 16 amino acids. CDR1 and CDR2 (germline): LGHDT, YNNKEL (reference sequence). The CDR3 is CASSQSRTGSTGELFF. Here the CDR3 DNA reads TGTGCCAGCAGCCAAAGTAGGACAGGCTCCACCGGGGAGCTGTTTTTT.

In this sample, this clonotype turned up many times. The DNA for the CDR3 is TGTGCCATCTTACTAGACAGGGTACTTAATGGCTACACCTTC. Its protein product is CAILLDRVLNGYTF. V gene TRBV28 combines with J gene TRBJ1-2; 7 bases are shared with TRBD1. Germline assignment: CDR1 MDHEN and CDR2 SYDVKM. This CDR3 contains 14 residues. With V trimmed by 10 bases and J by 6 bases, 14 bases remained unmatched.

The gene calls are TRBV10-1 and TRBJ2-1; 8 bases match TRBD2. V shed 3 bases, J shed 7 bases, and the junction held 8 bases outside the gene matches. The CDR3 runs to 15 residues. Germline CDR1 WNHNN, CDR2 SYGVQD (reference sequence). The CDR3 reads CASSDSAGGVNEQFF. The DNA of the CDR3 is TGCGCCAGCAGTGATTCGGCGGGAGGTGTGAATGAGCAGTTCTTC.

The chain recombines TRBV6-2 or TRBV6-3 with TRBJ1-2, with 10 nucleotides matching TRBD1. Looked up from germline, CDR1 is MNHEY and CDR2 is SVGEGT. This CDR3 contains 15 residues. V was clipped by 0 bases and J by 7 bases; unmatched bases: 5. The CDR3 DNA reads TGTGCCAGCAGTTACTCGGGGACAGGGGATCGTGGCTACACCTTC. Protein product: CASSYSGTGDRGYTF.

V usage is TRBV5-8 and J usage is TRBJ2-5, with D perhaps TRBD2 (6 bases). CDR1 and CDR2 from the germline V gene are SGHTS and YDEGEE. V shed 3 bases and J shed 1 base, with 10 bases lying between them. The CDR3 has 14 residues. CDR3 residues: CASSWGDPQETQYF. The CDR3 bases are TGTGCCAGCAGCTGGGGGGACCCCCAAGAGACCCAGTACTTC.

This clonotype was observed a few times. V and J are TRBV20-1 and TRBJ1-1; D gene ambiguous. Germline V lookup: CDR1 DFQATT, CDR2 SNEGSKA (reference sequence). V lost 7 bases and J 11 bases, leaving 23 bases between the germline ends. The CDR3 is 13 residues long. CDR3 loop: CSGSGGSELVAFF. The CDR3 region has the DNA TGCAGTGGAAGTGGAGGGTCAGAATTAGTGGCTTTCTTT.

This clonotype was recorded many times. The chain uses TRBV15 and TRBJ2-1; D gene uncertain. The V gene's germline CDR1 is LNHNV and CDR2 YYDKDF (reference sequence). The CDR3 has 14 residues. With 0 bases removed from V and 9 bases from J, the gap between germline ends came to 12 bases. The CDR3 region is CATSRDVGVPEQFF. The CDR3 DNA follows: TGTGCCACCAGCAGAGATGTGGGTGTGCCTGAGCAGTTCTTC.

The chain carries TRBV7-2 and TRBJ1-3, with unresolved D. V was shortened by 5 bases and J by 4 bases, with 15 bases between the two germline ends. This CDR3 comprises 15 residues. CDR1 is SGHTA, CDR2 FQGNSA, per germline. The CDR3 coding sequence is TGTGCCAGCAGCCTAACCCCGGTTCCGGGAAACACCATATATTTT. This gives the protein CASSLTPVPGNTIYF.

The chain carries TRBV25-1 and TRBJ2-7, with 9 positions matching TRBD1. Germline V gene data show CDR1 as MGHDK and CDR2 as SYGVNS. Trimming took 3 bases from V and 4 from J; bases not matched to a gene: 7. The CDR3 has 15 amino acids. This CDR3 reads CASSDPGTGRYEQYF. For the CDR3, the DNA is TGTGCCAGCAGTGATCCTGGGACAGGGAGATACGAGCAGTACTTC.

This clonotype was picked up many times. J is TRBJ2-5 and V is TRBV20-1; a weak D match, TRBD1 (6 bases). Germline V lookup: CDR1 DFQATT, CDR2 SNEGSKA (reference sequence). This CDR3 contains 15 residues. With 6 bases removed from V and 4 bases from J, the gap between germline ends came to 21 bases. Here the CDR3 reads CSATPGHLAGETQYF. Here the CDR3 DNA reads TGCAGTGCAACACCGGGACACCTCGCTGGAGAGACCCAGTACTTC.

This clonotype was detected only a few times. The chain is built from TRBV20-1 and TRBJ1-2; a possible D gene is TRBD1 (5 bases). V lost 6 bases and J lost 1, with 15 bases in between. Germline CDR1 and CDR2: DFQATT and SNEGSKA (reference sequence). This CDR3 has 14 amino acids. The CDR3 nucleotides read TGCAGTGCACGCGCCGTGACAGTTAACTATGGCTACACCTTC. This encodes CSARAVTVNYGYTF.

This clonotype came up a few times. The chain uses TRBV7-2 and TRBJ2-7, with 7 bases fitting TRBD2. The junction had 5 bases not matched to a gene; V was cut back by 5 bases and J by 1 base. Germline V gives CDR1 SGHTA, CDR2 FQGNSA. CDR3 length: 14 amino acids. The CDR3 coding sequence is TGTGCCAGCAGCGGGGTACTAGCGTCCTACGAGCAGTACTTC. This codes for CASSGVLASYEQYF. Complete variable domain (other parts from reference TRBV7-2 and TRBJ2-7): GAGVSQSPSNKVTEKGKDVELRCDPISGHTALYWYRQSLGQGLEFLIYFQGNSAPDKSGLPSDRFSAERTGGSVSTLTIQRTQQEDSAVYLCASSGVLASYEQYFGPGTRLTVT.

This clonotype was seen a handful of times. The chain is built from TRBV10-3 and TRBJ1-2; D is possibly TRBD1 (5 bases). The germline V gene has CDR1 ENHRY and CDR2 SYGVKD. The CDR3 sequence is 14 residues long. V lost 4 bases and J lost 3, with 12 bases in between. CDR3 loop: CAISGSDSYYGYTF. The DNA of the CDR3 is TGTGCCATCAGTGGATCAGACAGCTACTATGGCTACACCTTC.

This clonotype was counted between two and nine times. The V call is TRBV10-2, the J call TRBJ2-3, with 8 positions matching TRBD2. Germline V CDR1 and CDR2: WSHSY, SAAADI. This CDR3 is built from 13 residues. The J segment lost 5 bases and the V segment lost 8 bases, leaving 6 bases of the junction unmatched. CDR3 nucleotide sequence: TGCGCCAGCGGAGGACTAGCCGGAGATACGCAGTATTTT. Protein product: CASGGLAGDTQYF.

This clonotype came up a few times. The V and J genes are TRBV29-1 and TRBJ1-4; 7 bases agree with TRBD1. The V and J ends lost 7 bases and 4 bases, in that order; junction bases with no gene match: 9. CDR3 size: 14 residues. CDR1 is SQVTM, CDR2 ANQGSEA, per germline. CDR3 region: CSAGRGLNNEKLFF. For the CDR3, the DNA is TGCAGCGCAGGGAGGGGGCTCAATAATGAAAAACTGTTTTTT. Filled out from reference TRBV29-1 and TRBJ1-4, the complete variable domain reads SAVISQKPSRDICQRGTSLTIQCQVDSQVTMMFWYRQQPGQSLTLIATANQGSEATYESGFVIDKFPISRPNLTFSTLTVSNMSPEDSSIYLCSAGRGLNNEKLFFGSGTQLSVL.

This clonotype was recorded a few times. The chain combines TRBV29-1 with TRBJ2-2; D unresolved. V was trimmed by 4 bases and J by 6 bases, leaving 9 bases between them. Germline V gene data show CDR1 as SQVTM and CDR2 as ANQGSEA. This CDR3 spans 12 amino acids. CDR3 nucleotides: TGCAGCGTTGTCCCCACGTCCGGGGAGCTGTTTTTT. It yields the protein CSVVPTSGELFF.

This clonotype showed up many times. V usage is TRBV20-1 and J usage is TRBJ2-1; 7 bases map to TRBD2. The trim removed 3 bases at V and 2 bases at J, leaving 10 bases unmatched. The germline V gene has CDR1 DFQATT and CDR2 SNEGSKA (reference sequence). The CDR3 has 16 amino acids. The CDR3 DNA is TGCAGTGCTAGTGAGGCTGGGCTAGCGGCCTACAATGAGCAGTTCTTC. Its protein is CSASEAGLAAYNEQFF.

This clonotype was seen many times. The rearrangement uses TRBV28 and TRBJ1-5; 10 bases line up with TRBD1. Per germline, CDR1 MDHEN and CDR2 SYDVKM. Unmatched junction bases numbered 7, after V lost 2 bases and J lost 9 bases. The CDR3 has 15 amino acids. CDR3 nucleotide sequence: TGTGCCAGCAGTTTAAGGGACAGGGGTTCGCTGCCCCAGCATTTT. Translated, it gives CASSLRDRGSLPQHF.